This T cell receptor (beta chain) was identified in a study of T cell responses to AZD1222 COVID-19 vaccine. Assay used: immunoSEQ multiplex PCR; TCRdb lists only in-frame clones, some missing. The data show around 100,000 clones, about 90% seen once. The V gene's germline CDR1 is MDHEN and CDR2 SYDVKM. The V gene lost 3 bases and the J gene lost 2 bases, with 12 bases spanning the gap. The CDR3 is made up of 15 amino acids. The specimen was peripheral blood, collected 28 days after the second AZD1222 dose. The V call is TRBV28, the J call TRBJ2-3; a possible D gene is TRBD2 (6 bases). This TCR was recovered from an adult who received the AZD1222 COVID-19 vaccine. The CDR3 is CASSFLRGFTDTQYF. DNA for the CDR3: TGTGCCAGCAGTTTCTTGCGGGGTTTCACAGATACGCAGTATTTT.